One sample yielded the 27 T cell receptor beta chains listed below, sequenced in a study of blood T cell repertoires in COVID-19. Only in-frame clones appear in the TCRdb table, and some are missing; sequencing was by immunoSEQ multiplex PCR. The sample yields 100,000 to 150,000 clones, about four fifths seen once. Sequencing was done on a sample of peripheral blood. The receptors were sampled from a woman aged 80 or over with acute or convalescent COVID-19.

This clone is a singleton in its sample. The chain combines TRBV14 with TRBJ2-7; TRBD2 agrees at 11 bases. V lost 5 bases, J lost 6 bases, and 9 bases stayed unmatched. The CDR3 has 15 residues. Germline lookup yields CDR1 SGHDN and CDR2 FVKESK. In DNA form, the CDR3 reads TGTGCCAGCAGCACCTCCTTCGGACTAGCGGGCGAGCAGTACTTC. This encodes CASSTSFGLAGEQYF.

The rearrangement uses TRBV5-1 and TRBJ2-5, with TRBD1 matching over 7 bases. This CDR3 region has 15 residues. Germline assignment: CDR1 SGHRS and CDR2 YFSETQ. After removal of 4 bases from V and 2 bases from J, the junction contained 8 bases not matched to a gene. CDR3 DNA: TGCGCCAGCAGCCGCCGGACAGGATCACAAGAGACCCAGTACTTC. As protein: CASSRRTGSQETQYF.

The chain has TRBV29-1 and TRBJ1-2; TRBD1 matches 7 bases. The CDR3 consists of 12 residues. The germline V gene encodes CDR1 SQVTM and CDR2 ANQGSEA. The ends lost 6 bases at V and 5 bases at J; junction bases unmatched: 6. The CDR3 DNA is TGCAGCGTCGGGGACAGCTCTTATGGCTACACCTTC. Encoded protein: CSVGDSSYGYTF.

This chain uses TRBV3-1 (or the pseudogene TRBV3-2) with TRBJ1-1; D call uncertain. Germline V CDR1 and CDR2: LGHDT, YNNKEL (reference sequence). With 1 base removed from V and 1 base from J, the gap between germline ends came to 10 bases. The CDR3 has 15 residues. The CDR3 bases are TGTGCCAGCAGCCAAGTCACGGGTGCGAACACTGAAGCTTTCTTT. Translated: CASSQVTGANTEAFF.

The chain carries TRBV6-2 or TRBV6-3 and TRBJ2-7; 8 bases match TRBD1. The J segment lost 5 bases and the V segment lost 5 bases, leaving 8 bases of the junction unmatched. Per the germline V gene, CDR1 is MNHEY and CDR2 is SVGEGT. The CDR3 is made up of 14 amino acids. CDR3 region: CASSPPDRVHEQYF. DNA for the CDR3: TGTGCCAGCAGTCCCCCGGACAGGGTCCACGAGCAGTACTTC.

The gene calls are TRBV19 and TRBJ1-3; D gene unclear. The CDR3 covers 16 residues. Germline loops: CDR1 LNHDA, CDR2 SQIVND (reference sequence). V shed 2 bases and J shed 1 base, with 12 bases lying between them. The CDR3 protein is CASSISHGRSGNTIYF. The CDR3, as DNA: TGTGCCAGTAGTATATCCCACGGCAGGTCTGGAAACACCATATATTTT.

This rearrangement joins TRBV9 to TRBJ2-2; tentative D call: TRBD2 (5 bases). The CDR3 runs 15 residues. Germline lookup yields CDR1 SGDLS and CDR2 YYNGEE. The V end was cut by 0 bases, the J end by 1 base, with 7 bases between. The CDR3 loop reads CASSVGLRNTGELFF. The DNA for the CDR3 is TGTGCCAGCAGCGTAGGACTAAGGAACACCGGGGAGCTGTTTTTT.

The rearrangement uses TRBV12-3 or TRBV12-4 and TRBJ2-7, with D perhaps TRBD1 (6 bases). Trimming pared 5 bases from V and 1 base from J, leaving 9 bases between. The CDR3 is made up of 13 amino acids. The CDR3, as DNA: TGTGCCAGCAGTCTACAGGGTTCCTACGAGCAGTACTTC. Encoded protein: CASSLQGSYEQYF.

J is TRBJ1-4 and V is TRBV23-1; no firm D call. TRBV23-1 is noted as an ORF with a role that remains uncertain. Trimming left V 7 bases short and J 7 bases short, with 4 bases between. There are 10 residues in the CDR3. The CDR3 protein is CASKREKLFF. The CDR3 DNA reads as TGCGCCAGCAAGCGTGAAAAACTGTTTTTT.

The chain has TRBV5-6 and TRBJ2-4; 7 bases line up with TRBD1. The germline V gene encodes CDR1 SGHDT and CDR2 YYEEEE. This CDR3 has 18 amino acids. V dropped 3 bases and J dropped 0; count of bases not matched to a gene: 12. The CDR3 DNA reads TGTGCCAGCAGCTCAGGGGGTGTCCCACCACTAGCCAAAAACATTCAGTACTTC. Encoded protein: CASSSGGVPPLAKNIQYF.

The chain combines TRBV9 with TRBJ2-3; D is possibly TRBD2 (5 bases). The CDR3 is 17 residues long. Germline CDR1 SGDLS, CDR2 YYNGEE. V was cut by 0 bases and J by 4 bases, with 18 bases left in between. The CDR3 sequence: CASSVGPTVGSADTQYF. CDR3 sequence (DNA): TGTGCCAGCAGCGTAGGTCCGACTGTGGGGAGCGCAGATACGCAGTATTTT.

This chain uses TRBV6-5 with TRBJ1-6, with a weak D call TRBD1 (5 bases). This CDR3 region has 15 residues. The V end was cut by 0 bases, the J end by 9 bases, with 12 bases between. Germline-derived CDR1 and CDR2 are MNHEY and SVGAGI. This CDR3 reads CASSYSTGGGSPLHF. CDR3 DNA: TGTGCCAGCAGTTACTCGACCGGGGGAGGTTCACCCCTCCACTTT.

The chain recombines TRBV5-1 with TRBJ2-3; 9 nucleotides line up with TRBD1. CDR1 SGHRS and CDR2 YFSETQ come from the germline V gene. The V segment lost 4 bases and the J segment 4 bases; nucleotides outside the gene matches: 13. The CDR3 length is 17 residues. The CDR3 sequence is CASSPSGQGRGPDTQYF. The DNA for the CDR3 is TGCGCCAGCAGCCCCTCTGGACAGGGGAGGGGGCCAGATACGCAGTATTTT. Variable domain in full (rest from reference TRBV5-1 and TRBJ2-3): KAGVTQTPRYLIKTRGQQVTLSCSPISGHRSVSWYQQTPGQGLQFLFEYFSETQRNKGNFPGRFSGRQFSNSRSEMNVSTLELGDSALYLCASSPSGQGRGPDTQYFGPGTRLTVL.

The table lists this clone with a few counts. Here the CDR3 DNA reads TGCGCCAGCAGCTTGACAGGGCAATGGTCACCCCTCCACTTT. Translating gives CASSLTGQWSPLHF. The chain has TRBV5-1 and TRBJ1-6, with a possible D match to TRBD1 (6 bases). V was cut by 1 base and J by 10 bases, with 12 bases left in between. Germline V gene data show CDR1 as SGHRS and CDR2 as YFSETQ. The CDR3 sequence is 14 residues long.

The chain has TRBV5-6 and TRBJ1-5; D is perhaps TRBD1 (6 bases). V was trimmed by 3 bases and J by 0 bases, leaving 19 bases between them. Germline CDR1 SGHDT, CDR2 YYEEEE. The CDR3 has 18 amino acids. The CDR3 spells CASSSGTTRTYSNQPQHF. The CDR3 DNA sequence: TGTGCCAGCAGCTCCGGGACAACAAGAACTTATAGCAATCAGCCCCAGCATTTT.

J is TRBJ1-2 and V is TRBV5-1; 7 nucleotides align to TRBD1. The CDR3 totals 16 residues. The V segment lost 0 bases and the J segment 1 base; nucleotides outside the gene matches: 6. Germline-derived CDR1 and CDR2 are SGHRS and YFSETQ. The CDR3 here is CASSLDTGAINYGYTF. As DNA, the CDR3 is TGCGCCAGCAGCTTGGACACAGGGGCTATTAACTATGGCTACACCTTC.

This rearrangement joins TRBV10-2 to TRBJ2-1, with 9 bases that match TRBD2. Germline V gene lookup returns CDR1 WSHSY and CDR2 SAAADI. CDR3 length: 17 amino acids. Unmatched junction bases numbered 6, after V lost 3 bases and J lost 0 bases. The CDR3 loop reads CASSDGAGGPSYNEQFF. Written as DNA, the CDR3 is TGCGCCAGCAGTGATGGAGCGGGGGGACCCTCCTACAATGAGCAGTTCTTC.

With regard to this clone: Within the sample, other DNA sequences also encode this same CDR3. The J gene is TRBJ2-7, the V gene TRBV2, with 16 bases fitting TRBD2. CDR1 SNHLY and CDR2 FYNNEI come from the germline V gene. With V trimmed by 6 bases and J by 1 base, 24 bases remained unmatched. The CDR3 consists of 23 residues. The DNA for the CDR3 is TGTGCCAGCAGCCTTCCTACAGGGGGCCCTGGGACTAGCGGGGGGGCCCAATCCTACGAGCAGTACTTC. Its translation: CASSLPTGGPGTSGGAQSYEQYF. The variable domain in full, with the rest retrieved from reference TRBV2 and TRBJ2-7, is EPEVTQTPSHQVTQMGQEVILRCVPISNHLYFYWYRQILGQKVEFLVSFYNNEISEKSEIFDDQFSVERPDGSNFTLKIRSTKLEDSAMYFCASSLPTGGPGTSGGAQSYEQYFGPGTRLTVT.

In its sample, this clone was seen a few times. The V call is TRBV9, the J call TRBJ2-7, with 12 bases lining up with TRBD2. Germline V gives CDR1 SGDLS, CDR2 YYNGEE. The CDR3 loop spans 15 amino acids. The J segment lost 4 bases and the V segment lost 2 bases, leaving 4 bases of the junction unmatched. The CDR3 sequence is CASSVTSGSEYEQYF. The CDR3 bases are TGTGCCAGCAGCGTGACTAGCGGGAGTGAATACGAGCAGTACTTC. Together with reference TRBV9 and TRBJ2-7, the CDR3 gives the full variable domain: DSGVTQTPKHLITATGQRVTLRCSPRSGDLSVYWYQQSLDQGLQFLIQYYNGEERAKGNILERFSAQQFPDLHSELNLSSLELGDSALYFCASSVTSGSEYEQYFGPGTRLTVT.

The genes are TRBV6-5 and TRBJ1-5, with a weak D call TRBD1 (5 bases). In germline, CDR1 is MNHEY, CDR2 SVGAGI. The CDR3 runs 14 residues. V was clipped by 8 bases and J by 0 bases, with 11 bases between them. The DNA for the CDR3 is TGTGCCAGCGCGGACAACGATAGCAATCAGCCCCAGCATTTT. Protein sequence: CASADNDSNQPQHF.

The chain carries TRBV20-1 and TRBJ2-5; TRBD1 aligns across 7 bases. V shed 3 bases, J shed 7 bases, and the junction held 8 bases outside the gene matches. The CDR3 is 13 residues long. Germline values: CDR1 DFQATT, CDR2 SNEGSKA (reference sequence). The CDR3 sequence is CSASDRAVGTQYF. Written as DNA, the CDR3 is TGCAGTGCTAGTGACAGGGCAGTCGGGACCCAGTACTTC.

V is TRBV3-1 (or the pseudogene TRBV3-2) and J is TRBJ2-7, with D possibly matching TRBD1 (5 bases). Deletions cut 2 bases from V and 3 bases from J, with 5 bases between. The CDR3 loop spans 12 amino acids. Per the germline V gene, CDR1 is LGHDT and CDR2 is YNNKEL (reference sequence). The DNA for the CDR3 is TGTGCCAGCAGCCAACAGGGCTACGAGCAGTACTTC. The encoded protein is CASSQQGYEQYF.

J is TRBJ2-7 and V is TRBV19; TRBD1 matches at 9 bases. V was clipped by 5 bases and J by 5 bases; unmatched bases: 7. The CDR3 is 14 residues long. Looked up from germline, CDR1 is LNHDA and CDR2 is SQIVND (reference sequence). The CDR3 sequence is CASSRRDRAHEQYF. The CDR3 nucleotides are TGTGCCAGTAGTCGCCGGGACAGGGCCCACGAGCAGTACTTC.

This clone was seen once. The gene calls are TRBV7-2 and TRBJ1-2; no clear D. Germline CDR1 and CDR2: SGHTA and FQGNSA. V lost 2 bases to trimming and J lost 8 bases, with 15 bases between them. The CDR3 has 14 amino acids. Here the CDR3 reads CASSLRRELYGYTF. In nucleotides, the CDR3 is TGTGCCAGCAGCTTAAGACGGGAACTATACGGCTACACCTTC.

DNA for the CDR3: TGTGCCAGCAGGAGTAGCGGGAGTGCAGATACGCAGTATTTT. Its translation: CASRSSGSADTQYF. V usage is TRBV7-9 and J usage is TRBJ2-3, with 9 bases aligning to TRBD2. The germline CDR1 and CDR2 sequences are SEHNR and FQNEAQ (reference sequence). J was trimmed by 4 bases and V by 6 bases; bases with no gene match: 5. The CDR3 is 14 amino acids. The variable domain in full, completed from reference TRBV7-9 and TRBJ2-3, reads DTGVSQNPRHKITKRGQNVTFRCDPISEHNRLYWYRQTLGQGPEFLTYFQNEAQLEKSRLLSDRFSAERPKGSFSTLEIQRTEQGDSAMYLCASRSSGSADTQYFGPGTRLTVL.

J is TRBJ2-7 and V is TRBV18, with TRBD1 identical over 9 bases. In germline, CDR1 is KGHSH, CDR2 LQKENI. V was clipped by 6 bases and J by 2 bases; unmatched bases: 5. The CDR3 has 14 amino acids. For the CDR3, the DNA is TGTGCCAGCTCGCCGGGACAGGGCCCCTACGAGCAGTACTTC. It encodes CASSPGQGPYEQYF.

The chain links TRBV5-4 to TRBJ2-3; D is perhaps TRBD2 (6 bases). Between the trimmed V and J ends, which lost 4 bases and 2 bases, there was a span of 14 bases. The CDR3 is 15 amino acids. Per the germline V gene, CDR1 is SGHNT and CDR2 is YYREEE (reference sequence). CDR3 in DNA: TGTGCCAGCAGCCCCCGGGGAGGCAACACAGATACGCAGTATTTT. As protein: CASSPRGGNTDTQYF. The variable domain in full, completed from reference TRBV5-4 and TRBJ2-3, reads ETGVTQSPTHLIKTRGQQVTLRCSSQSGHNTVSWYQQALGQGPQFIFQYYREEENGRGNFPPRFSGLQFPNYSSELNVNALELDDSALYLCASSPRGGNTDTQYFGPGTRLTVL.